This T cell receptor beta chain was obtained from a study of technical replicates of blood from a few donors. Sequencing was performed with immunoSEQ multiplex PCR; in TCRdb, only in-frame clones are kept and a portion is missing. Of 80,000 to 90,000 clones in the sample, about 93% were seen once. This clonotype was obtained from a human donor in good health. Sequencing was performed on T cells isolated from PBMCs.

The CDR3, as DNA: TGTGCCAGCAGCTACGAGACAGGGGGCCACTATGGCTACACCTTC. Translated: CASSYETGGHYGYTF. The rearrangement links TRBV7-9 to TRBJ1-2, with 10 bases fitting TRBD1. Germline loops: CDR1 SEHNR, CDR2 FQNEAQ (reference sequence). This CDR3 contains 15 residues. V trimming: 4 bases; J trimming: 3 bases; junction bases outside the gene matches: 5.